Below, 2 T cell receptor beta chains from the same sample are listed, as sequenced in a study of T cells after posttransplantation cyclophosphamide (dated by TCRdb to the mid-2010s). What this sample's treatment or condition label stands for: high-dose cyclophosphamide on days +3 and +4 as single-agent GVHD prophylaxis. For conditioning, the PTCy patients got busulfan and fludarabine, then a related or unrelated marrow graft, followed by cyclophosphamide on days +3 and +4. Receptor amplification or capture employed the immunoSEQ multiplex PCR assay. TCRdb carries this immuneACCESS record with in-frame sequences only. Its versions omit some clonotypes, under half of them owing to an unresolved V gene in the studies checked, with the rest unexplained. The sample table contains some 45,000 clones; only one count was recorded for 90% of them. The leading ten clones occupy 2% to 3% of the sample. The sequencing here drew on PBMCs, taken roughly 60 days after allogeneic stem cell transplant with posttransplant cyclophosphamide. These receptors were taken from a male patient aged 60-69 years who received an allogeneic stem cell transplant from a related donor and was CMV-positive. Some T cells seen after a transplant may have their origin in the graft donor.

This clone came up a few times. The V call is TRBV19, the J call TRBJ1-1; no clear D. V lost 3 bases, J lost 2 bases, and 10 bases lay in between. The germline V gene encodes CDR1 LNHDA and CDR2 SQIVND (reference sequence). This CDR3 spans 14 amino acids. DNA of the CDR3: TGTGCCAGTAGTATGTCCCGAACAAACACTGAAGCTTTCTTT. Translated: CASSMSRTNTEAFF. Complete variable domain (other parts from reference TRBV19 and TRBJ1-1): DGGITQSPKYLFRKEGQNVTLSCEQNLNHDAMYWYRQDPGQGLRLIYYSQIVNDFQKGDIAEGYSVSREKKESFPLTVTSAQKNPTAFYLCASSMSRTNTEAFFGQGTRLTVV.

The rearrangement joins TRBV9 to TRBJ1-2, with D unclear. The CDR3 has 14 amino acids. The germline CDR1 and CDR2 sequences are SGDLS and YYNGEE. Trimming cost V 4 bases and J 4 bases, with 14 bases left between them. The CDR3 coding sequence is TGTGCCAGCAGCCCTCGGCCCGGAGCCTATGGCTACACCTTC. It yields the protein CASSPRPGAYGYTF.